Only one count was recorded for the clone carrying this T cell receptor beta chain. Antigen unknown. The CDR3 runs 14 residues. V lost 6 bases to trimming and J lost 4 bases, with 15 bases between them. Germline assignment: CDR1 MDHEN and CDR2 SYDVKM. The libraries were made with immunoSEQ version 4 in survey mode. Here immunoSEQ multiplex PCR was the method, and the copy in TCRdb shows in-frame clones only, minus some. The sample consists of roughly 14,000 clones, over 60% of them appearing once. Lysates of CMV-infected fibroblasts at approximately 9.6 ug/mL stimulated these cells. CD4+ T cells upregulating both CD40 ligand and CD69 were sorted as responding cells. Adults with HIV-1 started suppressive ART while chronically infected. These data are taken from a study of persistence of HIV-infected CD4 T cells. Looking at the study overall: Median time on suppressive ART was over six years. Study findings and constraints: CMV- and Gag-responding cells had lower TCRbeta richness than CD3/CD28-responding cells.

The genes are TRBV28 and TRBJ1-2, with D tentatively TRBD1 (5 bases). Material: CD4+ T cells sorted from PBMCs after approximately 20-hour stimulation, obtained from a patient who received antiretroviral therapy. This TCR derives from an adult man with HIV who was CMV-seropositive. The CDR3 loop is CASRTDKRGYGYTF. CDR3 bases: TGTGCCAGCAGGACGGACAAGCGGGGCTATGGCTACACCTTC.